A selection of T cell receptor beta chains follows, all from one sample in a study of T cells in Graves' hyperthyroidism and ophthalmopathy. TCRdb ran MiXCR on the multiplex PCR reads and lists one entry per CDR3 protein. This sample has fewer than 450,000 distinct CDR3 sequences; around 15% occur once, and the top ten carry 25% to 30%. Source material: blood. These TCRs come from a man aged 45 to 65 with Graves' ophthalmopathy. Both conserved end residues are part of each CDR3. The D gene is left open where the match is weak. Clone size appears in some rows only: once, few, many, or a class for an expanded clone.

clone_size	d_call	v_call	j_call	cdr3_aa	cdr3_nt
many	TRBD1	TRBV15	TRBJ1-5	CATSSDRGNQPQHF	TGTGCCACCAGCAGTGACAGGGGCAATCAGCCCCAGCATTTT
many	TRBD1	TRBV28	TRBJ2-6	CASSPRTGLGTGANVLTF	TGTGCCAGCAGTCCCCGGACAGGGTTAGGCACTGGGGCCAACGTCCTGACTTTC
NA	NA	TRBV11-3	TRBJ2-7	CASSLVRGAYCIYEQYF	TGTGCCAGCAGCTTAGTAAGGGGGGCGTATTGTATTTACGAGCAGTACTTC
many	TRBD2	TRBV2	TRBJ2-1	CASSPWGLSGTHREQFF	TGTGCCAGCAGTCCGTGGGGACTAAGCGGGACCCACCGTGAGCAATTCTTC
NA	TRBD2	TRBV6-2/TRBV6-3	TRBJ2-1	CASSSPLAGGHYNEQFF	TGTGCCAGCAGTTCTCCCCTAGCGGGAGGGCATTACAATGAGCAGTTCTTC
many	TRBD1	TRBV20-1	TRBJ2-7	CSAPGQGTVEQYF	TGCAGTGCTCCCGGACAGGGTACCGTCGAGCAGTACTTC
many	TRBD1	TRBV20-1	TRBJ2-5	CSAKAPDRGYETQYF	TGCAGTGCGAAGGCACCGGACAGGGGATACGAGACCCAGTACTTC
many	NA	TRBV5-5	TRBJ2-1	CASSLELMLRNEQFF	TGTGCCAGCAGCTTAGAATTGATGTTGCGGAATGAGCAGTTCTTC
NA	NA	TRBV3-1	TRBJ1-5	CASSQGHNDQPQHF	TGTGCCAGCAGCCAAGGACACAACGACCAGCCCCAGCATTTT
NA	TRBD2	TRBV10-2	TRBJ2-3	CASSEPPWEGTDTQYF	TGCGCCAGCAGTGAGCCCCCTTGGGAGGGAACAGATACGCAGTATTTT
many	NA	TRBV6-1	TRBJ1-2	CASRTHESKAYGYTF	TGTGCCAGCAGAACTCATGAGTCTAAGGCCTATGGCTACACCTTC
once	TRBD1	TRBV19	TRBJ2-5	CASSIQGAKTQYF	TGTGCCAGTAGTATCCAGGGGGCGAAGACCCAGTACTTC
many	NA	TRBV2	TRBJ2-7	CASSGAQGMDEQYF	TGTGCCAGCAGTGGGGCCCAGGGTATGGACGAGCAGTACTTC
NA	NA	TRBV3-1	TRBJ2-3	CASSEVPSTDTQYF	TGTGCCAGCAGCGAAGTCCCGAGCACAGATACGCAGTATTTT
many	TRBD1	TRBV7-8	TRBJ2-5	CASSSPGQKETQYF	TGTGCCAGCAGCTCCCCGGGACAGAAAGAGACCCAGTACTTC
few	NA	TRBV7-4	TRBJ2-5	CASSSLTKSETQYF	TGTGCCAGCAGCTCGCTTACAAAGTCAGAGACCCAGTACTTC
many	TRBD2	TRBV5-6	TRBJ2-7	CASSTPGLAGSYEQYF	TGTGCCAGCAGCACTCCCGGACTAGCGGGTTCCTACGAGCAGTACTTC
NA	NA	TRBV7-9	TRBJ2-1	CASSSGSEQFF	TGTGCCAGCAGCTCAGGGTCGGAGCAGTTCTTC
few	NA	TRBV20-1	TRBJ2-7	CSAGTRGGQYF	TGCAGTGCCGGGACTCGGGGTGGGCAGTACTTC
many	NA	TRBV18	TRBJ1-1	CASSPRSEGEAFF	TGTGCCAGCTCACCACGATCGGAGGGAGAAGCTTTCTTT
few	NA	TRBV7-9	TRBJ2-1	CASSLDSINEQFF	TGTGCCAGCAGCTTAGATAGTATCAATGAGCAGTTCTTC
many	TRBD1	TRBV5-5	TRBJ1-3	CASSTSGQRGNTIYF	TGTGCCAGCAGCACCTCGGGACAGCGAGGAAACACCATATATTTT